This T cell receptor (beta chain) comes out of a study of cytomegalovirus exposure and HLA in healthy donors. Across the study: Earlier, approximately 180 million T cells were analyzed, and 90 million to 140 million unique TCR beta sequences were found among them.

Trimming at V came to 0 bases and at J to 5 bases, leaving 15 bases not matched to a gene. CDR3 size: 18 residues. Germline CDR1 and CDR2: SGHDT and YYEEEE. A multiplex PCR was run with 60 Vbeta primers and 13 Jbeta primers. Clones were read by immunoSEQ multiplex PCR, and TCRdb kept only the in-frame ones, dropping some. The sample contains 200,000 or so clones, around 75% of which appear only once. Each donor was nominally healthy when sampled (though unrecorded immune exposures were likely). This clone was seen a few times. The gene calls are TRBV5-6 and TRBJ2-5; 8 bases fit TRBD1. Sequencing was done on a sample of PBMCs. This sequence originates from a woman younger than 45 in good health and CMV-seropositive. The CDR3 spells CASSLAGGQGWGSETQYF. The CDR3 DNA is TGTGCCAGCAGCTTGGCCGGAGGACAGGGATGGGGGTCGGAGACCCAGTACTTC.